This note documents a single T cell receptor beta chain sequence. The CDR3 runs to 14 residues. The V end was cut by 0 bases, the J end by 3 bases, with 7 bases between. Germline V gene data show CDR1 as SGHDT and CDR2 as YYEEEE. The entry originates in a study of shared clonotypes between healthy human individuals. In the original analysis: Without quality scores, immunoSEQ junctional reads could not be filtered like full-length reads. Profiling relied on immunoSEQ multiplex PCR, and the TCRdb table lists in-frame clones only, not all of them. V and J calls and clone size are copied from that table; D and trimming were computed from the DNA. The table records 550,000 to 800,000 clones, 90% of them present only once.

J is TRBJ2-1 and V is TRBV5-6; D is ambiguous. The sequence derives from a young man in good health. Some clones in this sample may be carry-over from other donors' samples. The specimen was memory CD8+ T cells from PBMCs. Stated subset: CD45RO+ cells pooled with CCR7-negative TemRA cells. CDR3 DNA sequence: TGTGCCAGCAGCTTGGGAGTAGGCTACAATGAGCAGTTCTTC. The encoded protein is CASSLGVGYNEQFF.